Detailed here is one TCR beta chain. The data belong to a study of blood T cell repertoires in COVID-19. Whole-study context: Collection of acute and convalescent COVID-19 samples took place in the United States, Italy and Spain. In each case, the material was cDNA or gDNA derived from T cells, B-cell-depleted T cells, or PBMCs.

The germline CDR1 and CDR2 sequences are MNHEY and SVGEGT. This CDR3 region has 16 residues. The ends were cut back, 6 bases at V and 4 bases at J, with 20 bases in the middle. Original handling: Amplification of reference gene primers was used by the study to estimate nucleated cell counts. Sequencing was performed with immunoSEQ multiplex PCR; in TCRdb, only in-frame clones are kept and a portion is missing. Clone size and V and J calls were adopted from that table, with D and trimming inferred from the DNA. The data show about 80,000 clones, roughly 79% seen once. The clonotype was recovered from a human donor in a cohort sampled during active COVID-19. The sample consisted of peripheral blood. The chain carries TRBV6-2 or TRBV6-3 and TRBJ2-3; D might be TRBD2 (6 bases). The CDR3 region is CASSTLPGALADTQYF. CDR3 DNA sequence: TGTGCCAGCAGCACTCTTCCGGGAGCTCTCGCAGATACGCAGTATTTT.